This paragraph reports one TCR beta chain. Its cognate antigen is unknown. The source of the sample is a study of cytomegalovirus exposure and HLA in healthy donors. Notes on the study in general: Sequencing had likely introduced a cluster of highly shared sequence variants as an artifact.

Primers included in the PCR were 60 Vbeta and 13 Jbeta primers. Data came from immunoSEQ multiplex PCR; TCRdb stores just in-frame clones and leaves some out. This table holds tens of thousands of clones. This clonotype was sampled from a man aged 50-60 years in good health and CMV-seronegative. The specimen sequenced was PBMCs.

The CDR3 nucleotides read TGTGCCAGCAGCCAAGATGGGGGACAGTTCTACAATGAGCAGTTCTTC. Translation: CASSQDGGQFYNEQFF. This chain uses TRBV14 with TRBJ2-1, with TRBD1 matching 7 bases. This CDR3 is built from 16 residues. Trimming removed 0 bases from V and 3 bases from J; junction bases left unmatched: 5. The germline gives CDR1 SGHDN, CDR2 FVKESK.